This entry is about one TCR beta chain. Its specificity is not known. The CDR3 runs to 17 residues. CDR1 is LNHDA, CDR2 SQIVND, per germline (reference sequence). After removal of 3 bases from V and 3 bases from J, the junction contained 10 bases not matched to a gene. Clones were read by immunoSEQ multiplex PCR, and TCRdb kept only the in-frame ones, dropping some. The data show roughly 760,000 clones, 74% seen once. This specimen belongs to a study of shared clonotypes between healthy human individuals. Broader study findings: Shared clonotypes across all four donors exceeded non-shared ones in generation probability. Enrolling few donors narrowed the genetic and exposure-history diversity that was represented.

This clonotype originated in a woman in her 30s in good health. Sequenced input: memory CD4+ T cells sorted from blood. Subset noted: CD45RA-negative fraction. The gene calls are TRBV19 and TRBJ2-1; TRBD2 matches 8 bases. The CDR3 reads CASSMFEGLVGYNEQFF. The CDR3 DNA reads as TGTGCCAGTAGTATGTTTGAGGGACTAGTAGGCTACAATGAGCAGTTCTTC. Based on the CDR3 plus reference TRBV19 and TRBJ2-1, the full variable domain is DGGITQSPKYLFRKEGQNVTLSCEQNLNHDAMYWYRQDPGQGLRLIYYSQIVNDFQKGDIAEGYSVSREKKESFPLTVTSAQKNPTAFYLCASSMFEGLVGYNEQFFGPGTRLTVL.